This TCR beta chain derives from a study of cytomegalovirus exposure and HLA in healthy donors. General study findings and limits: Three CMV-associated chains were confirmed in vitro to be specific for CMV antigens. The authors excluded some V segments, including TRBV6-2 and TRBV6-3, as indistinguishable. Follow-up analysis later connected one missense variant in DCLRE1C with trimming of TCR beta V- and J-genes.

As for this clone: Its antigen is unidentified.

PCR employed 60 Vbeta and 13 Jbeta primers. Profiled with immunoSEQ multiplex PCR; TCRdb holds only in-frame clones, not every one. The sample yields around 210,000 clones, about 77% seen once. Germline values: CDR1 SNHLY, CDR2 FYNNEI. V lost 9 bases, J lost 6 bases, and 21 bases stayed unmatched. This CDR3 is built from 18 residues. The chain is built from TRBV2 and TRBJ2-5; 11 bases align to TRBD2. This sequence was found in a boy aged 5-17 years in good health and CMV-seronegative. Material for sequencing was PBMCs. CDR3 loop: CARILAGGLRGEKKTQYF. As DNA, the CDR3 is TGTGCCAGGATCCTAGCGGGGGGCCTTAGGGGGGAAAAAAAGACCCAGTACTTC.